These 32 T cell receptor beta chains were all obtained from the same sample, sequenced in a study of blood T cell repertoires in COVID-19. The table came from immunoSEQ multiplex PCR; TCRdb's copy has only in-frame clones and leaves some out. The sample records 150,000 or so clones, roughly four fifths being singletons. Material for sequencing was peripheral blood. Receptors were obtained from a human donor with acute or convalescent COVID-19. The donor label of this sample is uncertain.

V is TRBV7-6 and J is TRBJ2-6; D perhaps matches TRBD1 (5 bases). This CDR3 has 19 amino acids. Per the germline V gene, CDR1 is SGHVS and CDR2 is FNYEAQ. The germline V and J ends were trimmed by 5 bases and 0 bases, with 20 bases remaining between them. DNA of the CDR3: TGTGCCAGCAGCCCCCCCTTAGGGGCTCTGATCTCTGGGGCCAACGTCCTGACTTTC. This codes for CASSPPLGALISGANVLTF.

The V and J genes are TRBV6-5 and TRBJ1-2, with a tentative D call TRBD1 (6 bases). Germline V gene lookup returns CDR1 MNHEY and CDR2 SVGAGI. V dropped 2 bases and J dropped 8 bases, with 21 bases sitting between them. This CDR3 comprises 16 residues. CDR3 residues: CASSYELSTGRGGYTF. The DNA for the CDR3 is TGTGCCAGCAGTTACGAACTGTCTACAGGGAGAGGGGGCTACACCTTC.

The CDR3, as DNA: TGTGCCAGCAGCCAAGATCGGGGGGGCGCAAATGGCTACACCTTC. Its protein product is CASSQDRGGANGYTF. This sequence joins TRBV3-1 (or the pseudogene TRBV3-2) and TRBJ1-2; a weak D match, TRBD1 (6 bases). Germline V gives CDR1 LGHDT, CDR2 YNNKEL (reference sequence). Trimming took 0 bases from V and 6 from J, leaving 14 bases between them. This CDR3 is 15 amino acids long.

There are a few counts of this clone. V usage is TRBV11-2 and J usage is TRBJ1-1, with D uncertain. Germline V gene data show CDR1 as SGHAT and CDR2 as FQNNGV. The ends were cut back, 2 bases at V and 5 bases at J, with 18 bases in the middle. This CDR3 comprises 16 residues. CDR3 nucleotide sequence: TGTGCCAGCAGCTTAAGAGGGTCGGGTCGATGGACTGAAGCTTTCTTT. The encoded protein is CASSLRGSGRWTEAFF.

This sequence joins TRBV5-1 and TRBJ2-1; 10 bases are shared with TRBD1. CDR1 SGHRS and CDR2 YFSETQ come from the germline V gene. CDR3 length: 16 amino acids. J lost 6 bases, V lost 0 bases, and 6 bases had no gene match. CDR3 amino acids: CASSLVPGTGVNEQFF. The CDR3 DNA reads as TGCGCCAGCAGCTTGGTTCCCGGGACAGGGGTCAATGAGCAGTTCTTC.

This clone was found a few times. The CDR3 DNA follows: TGTGCCACCAGCGGCGCCCTCGGGAGCAATCAGCCCCAGCATTTT. Translation: CATSGALGSNQPQHF. V and J are TRBV15 and TRBJ1-5, with no clear D. Trimming removed 5 bases at V and 1 base at J, with 12 bases between. Germline assignment: CDR1 LNHNV and CDR2 YYDKDF (reference sequence). This CDR3 is built from 15 residues.

V is TRBV2 and J is TRBJ2-7; tentative D call: TRBD1 (5 bases). V lost 0 bases and J 3 bases, leaving 6 bases between the germline ends. Germline V gene data show CDR1 as SNHLY and CDR2 as FYNNEI. There are 13 residues in the CDR3. CDR3 sequence: CASSEAQGYEQYF. In DNA, the CDR3 is TGTGCCAGCAGTGAAGCCCAGGGCTACGAGCAGTACTTC. The full variable domain, with the rest looked up from reference TRBV2 and TRBJ2-7, is EPEVTQTPSHQVTQMGQEVILRCVPISNHLYFYWYRQILGQKVEFLVSFYNNEISEKSEIFDDQFSVERPDGSNFTLKIRSTKLEDSAMYFCASSEAQGYEQYFGPGTRLTVT.

The chain has TRBV27 and TRBJ1-1, with D unclear. Germline-derived CDR1 and CDR2 are MNHEY and SMNVEV (reference sequence). The CDR3 extends over 11 amino acids. Between the trimmed V and J ends, which lost 7 bases and 4 bases, there was a span of 7 bases. The CDR3 region has the DNA TGTGCCAGCACCCGGGGCACTGAAGCTTTCTTT. Its protein product is CASTRGTEAFF.

The chain has TRBV4-2 and TRBJ1-4; TRBD1 is a possible D gene (6 bases). Germline V gene sequence: CDR1 LGHNA, CDR2 YNFKEQ. The V end lost 1 base, the J end lost 8 bases, and 14 bases lay between the germline ends. CDR3 length: 15 residues. The CDR3 sequence: CASSQGREQGEKLFF. CDR3 bases: TGTGCCAGCAGCCAAGGTCGGGAACAGGGAGAAAAACTGTTTTTT.

The rearrangement links TRBV12-3 or TRBV12-4 to TRBJ2-5; D might be TRBD1 (6 bases). V was pared by 10 bases and J by 5 bases, with 11 bases between. This CDR3 is built from 11 residues. The chain's CDR3 is CAIAGVETQYF. The DNA of the CDR3 is TGTGCCATCGCAGGGGTGGAGACCCAGTACTTC.

This rearrangement joins TRBV7-9 to TRBJ1-2; 8 bases match TRBD1. The CDR3 is 13 amino acids. J was trimmed by 12 bases and V by 6 bases; bases with no gene match: 12. Germline V gene data show CDR1 as SEHNR and CDR2 as FQNEAQ (reference sequence). The CDR3, as DNA: TGTGCCAGCAGTCGCGTCGGACAGGGAGGAGACACCTTC. It encodes CASSRVGQGGDTF.

This rearrangement joins TRBV12-3 or TRBV12-4 to TRBJ2-2; no firm D call. V was clipped by 3 bases and J by 4 bases, with 6 bases between them. CDR3 length: 13 amino acids. CDR3 nucleotides: TGTGCCAGCAGTTTCATGGCCACCGGGGAGCTGTTTTTT. Translated: CASSFMATGELFF.

This chain connects TRBV27 to TRBJ1-4; 7 nucleotides match TRBD1. CDR1 MNHEY and CDR2 SMNVEV come from the germline V gene (reference sequence). With V trimmed by 8 bases and J by 8 bases, 17 bases remained unmatched. The CDR3 has 16 amino acids. The CDR3 spells CASRPEQGILREKLFF. The CDR3, as DNA: TGTGCCAGCCGGCCGGAACAGGGGATATTAAGGGAAAAACTGTTTTTT.

This clone is a singleton in its sample. The CDR3 loop reads CASSLERTDTQYF. The CDR3, as DNA: TGTGCCAGCAGTTTGGAGAGGACAGATACGCAGTATTTT. V usage is TRBV28 and J usage is TRBJ2-3; D gene ambiguous. The CDR3 extends over 13 amino acids. V lost 3 bases to trimming and J lost 3 bases, with 7 bases between them. Germline-derived CDR1 and CDR2 are MDHEN and SYDVKM.

The chain carries TRBV30 and TRBJ1-1, with TRBD1 matching over 9 bases. The length of the CDR3 is 12 residues. J gave up 4 bases and V 7 bases, and 4 bases lay outside the gene matches. Germline V gives CDR1 GTSNPN, CDR2 SVGIG (reference sequence). The chain's CDR3 is CAFRTGATEAFF. DNA for the CDR3: TGTGCCTTTCGGACAGGGGCCACTGAAGCTTTCTTT.

This clone was seen a handful of times. The V call is TRBV5-4, the J call TRBJ2-6, with no clear D. The CDR3 consists of 16 residues. V was clipped by 3 bases and J by 0 bases, with 10 bases between them. Germline CDR1 reads SGHNT; CDR2 reads YYREEE (reference sequence). Here the CDR3 reads CASSSTVTSGANVLTF. In DNA, the CDR3 is TGTGCCAGCAGCTCCACTGTAACCTCTGGGGCCAACGTCCTGACTTTC. Supplemented by reference TRBV5-4 and TRBJ2-6, the full variable domain reads ETGVTQSPTHLIKTRGQQVTLRCSSQSGHNTVSWYQQALGQGPQFIFQYYREEENGRGNFPPRFSGLQFPNYSSELNVNALELDDSALYLCASSSTVTSGANVLTFGAGSRLTVL.

The rearrangement links TRBV11-1 to TRBJ2-1; D possibly corresponds to TRBD1 (6 bases). The germline CDR1 and CDR2 sequences are SGHAT and FQDESV (reference sequence). Trimming stripped 3 bases from V and 4 bases from J, with 13 bases between. This CDR3 contains 15 residues. In DNA, the CDR3 is TGTGCCAGCAGCTTGGGGGCAGGATTTTACAATGAGCAGTTCTTC. It encodes CASSLGAGFYNEQFF.

The gene calls are TRBV18 and TRBJ1-2; a weak D match, TRBD1 (5 bases). The CDR3 is made up of 13 amino acids. Looked up from germline, CDR1 is KGHSH and CDR2 is LQKENI. V shed 6 bases and J shed 8 bases, with 16 bases lying between them. The CDR3 protein is CASSSDTFGGYTF. CDR3 bases: TGTGCCAGCTCCTCGGACACCTTTGGGGGCTACACCTTC.

The chain carries TRBV2 and TRBJ1-5; a weak D match, TRBD1 (5 bases). Germline values: CDR1 SNHLY, CDR2 FYNNEI. The CDR3 is 15 amino acids. V was clipped by 2 bases and J by 5 bases, with 13 bases between them. CDR3 sequence: CASSERQGLDQPQHF. Written as DNA, the CDR3 is TGTGCCAGCAGTGAACGGCAGGGCCTAGATCAGCCCCAGCATTTT.

The chain is built from TRBV7-2 and TRBJ1-6; 9 nucleotides line up with TRBD1. Germline V gene lookup returns CDR1 SGHTA and CDR2 FQGNSA. The CDR3 runs 15 residues. V dropped 3 bases and J dropped 6; count of bases not matched to a gene: 3. Written as DNA, the CDR3 is TGTGCCAGCAGCTTGGGACAGGGTTTTAATTCACCCCTCCACTTT. This encodes CASSLGQGFNSPLHF. The full variable domain, with the rest looked up from reference TRBV7-2 and TRBJ1-6, is GAGVSQSPSNKVTEKGKDVELRCDPISGHTALYWYRQSLGQGLEFLIYFQGNSAPDKSGLPSDRFSAERTGGSVSTLTIQRTQQEDSAVYLCASSLGQGFNSPLHFGNGTRLTVT.

This chain joins TRBV10-3 and TRBJ2-2; 13 bases match TRBD2. Germline trimming cut 6 bases from V and 5 bases from J; bases unmatched to any gene: 6. The CDR3 spans 16 residues. CDR1 and CDR2 from the germline V gene are ENHRY and SYGVKD. This CDR3 reads CAISPRTSGGTGELFF. DNA of the CDR3: TGTGCCATCAGCCCTCGGACTAGCGGGGGTACCGGGGAGCTGTTTTTT.

The chain combines TRBV30 with TRBJ2-1; 7 positions agree with TRBD2. Germline values: CDR1 GTSNPN, CDR2 SVGIG (reference sequence). The trim removed 4 bases at V and 0 bases at J, leaving 9 bases unmatched. The CDR3 extends over 16 amino acids. Written as DNA, the CDR3 is TGTGCCTGGACCGCCCGGGGGGTAAGCTCCTACAATGAGCAGTTCTTC. It codes for CAWTARGVSSYNEQFF. The full variable domain, completed using reference TRBV30 and TRBJ2-1, is SQTIHQWPATLVQPVGSPLSLECTVEGTSNPNLYWYRQAAGRGLQLLFYSVGIGQISSEVPQNLSASRPQDRQFILSSKKLLLSDSGFYLCAWTARGVSSYNEQFFGPGTRLTVL.

The chain joins TRBV6-1 to TRBJ1-2; TRBD1 matches at 8 bases. V shed 4 bases, J shed 4 bases, and the junction held 11 bases outside the gene matches. Germline CDR1 and CDR2: MNHNS and SASEGT. This CDR3 spans 16 amino acids. The DNA of the CDR3 is TGTGCCAGCAGTGGGACAGGGACTTTTTCTGTCTATGGCTACACCTTC. This translates into CASSGTGTFSVYGYTF.

The V gene is TRBV20-1, the J gene TRBJ2-1; 13 bases fit TRBD2. Germline V gene lookup returns CDR1 DFQATT and CDR2 SNEGSKA (reference sequence). V lost 3 bases to trimming and J lost 6 bases; unmatched junction nucleotides: 5. This CDR3 region has 15 residues. Here the CDR3 reads CSASAGTSGVNEQFF. The CDR3 coding sequence is TGCAGTGCTAGTGCCGGGACTAGCGGGGTCAATGAGCAGTTCTTC.

This clone was observed a handful of times. The rearrangement joins TRBV19 to TRBJ1-1, with D tentatively TRBD1 (5 bases). Trimming left V 5 bases short and J 5 bases short, with 18 bases between. The CDR3 spans 15 residues. From germline, CDR1 is LNHDA and CDR2 SQIVND (reference sequence). CDR3 protein: CASSPGVGGETEAFF. The CDR3 region has the DNA TGTGCCAGTAGTCCCGGAGTCGGGGGAGAGACTGAAGCTTTCTTT. Full variable domain (missing parts from reference TRBV19 and TRBJ1-1): DGGITQSPKYLFRKEGQNVTLSCEQNLNHDAMYWYRQDPGQGLRLIYYSQIVNDFQKGDIAEGYSVSREKKESFPLTVTSAQKNPTAFYLCASSPGVGGETEAFFGQGTRLTVV.

This clone was recorded only once. The chain recombines TRBV10-3 with TRBJ1-2; D ambiguous. Trimming took off 7 bases at V and 2 bases at J, with 2 bases between the two ends. Per the germline V gene, CDR1 is ENHRY and CDR2 is SYGVKD. CDR3 length equals 10 residues. The CDR3, as DNA: TGTGCCATCACAAACTATGGCTACACCTTC. Amino acids: CAITNYGYTF.

V gene TRBV7-2 combines with J gene TRBJ1-2, with 7 nucleotides matching TRBD1. Unmatched junction bases numbered 15, after V lost 0 bases and J lost 5 bases. The CDR3 totals 18 residues. Germline values: CDR1 SGHTA, CDR2 FQGNSA. The CDR3 nucleotides are TGTGCCAGCAGCTTAGCTATTCTGACCGGACAGGCAGGGTATGGCTACACCTTC. It translates to CASSLAILTGQAGYGYTF. The variable domain in full, with the rest retrieved from reference TRBV7-2 and TRBJ1-2, is GAGVSQSPSNKVTEKGKDVELRCDPISGHTALYWYRQSLGQGLEFLIYFQGNSAPDKSGLPSDRFSAERTGGSVSTLTIQRTQQEDSAVYLCASSLAILTGQAGYGYTFGSGTRLTVV.

This chain joins TRBV4-1 and TRBJ2-7, with D tentatively TRBD2 (5 bases). With 1 base removed from V and 2 bases from J, the gap between germline ends came to 9 bases. This CDR3 region has 14 residues. CDR1 is MGHRA, CDR2 YSYEKL, per germline. Here the CDR3 DNA reads TGCGCCAGCAGCCAAGGTGTCGGGACCTACGAGCAGTACTTC. The encoded protein is CASSQGVGTYEQYF.

As DNA, the CDR3 is TGCGCCAGCAGCCAAGCCGCCGGAGTCTCAAATGAAAAACTGTTTTTT. Its translation is CASSQAAGVSNEKLFF. The chain couples TRBV4-3 to TRBJ1-4; D remains ambiguous. The V and J ends lost 1 base and 5 bases respectively, with 14 bases between them. The CDR3 has 16 residues. Germline lookup yields CDR1 LGHNA and CDR2 YSLEER.

The rearrangement uses TRBV5-6 and TRBJ1-2, with TRBD1 as a possible D gene (5 bases). This CDR3 has 18 residues. The V gene lost 0 bases and the J gene lost 0 bases, with 18 bases spanning the gap. Germline loops: CDR1 SGHDT, CDR2 YYEEEE. CDR3 bases: TGTGCCAGCAGCTTGGTAGGGGATCCCTATGGTTCTAACTATGGCTACACCTTC. Amino acids: CASSLVGDPYGSNYGYTF.

This clone was seen a few times. V gene TRBV5-5 combines with J gene TRBJ1-5; tentatively, D is TRBD1 (5 bases). Germline V CDR1 and CDR2: SGHKS, YYEKEE (reference sequence). V was cut by 4 bases and J by 2 bases, with 22 bases left in between. There are 18 residues in the CDR3. CDR3 sequence reads: CASSPEGRGPIGNQPQHF. The CDR3 DNA reads as TGTGCCAGCAGCCCGGAGGGCCGGGGCCCAATAGGCAATCAGCCCCAGCATTTT.

In this sample, this clone turned up a few times. The gene calls are TRBV30 and TRBJ1-2; 7 positions agree with TRBD1. V was clipped by 2 bases and J by 7 bases; unmatched bases: 4. The CDR3 runs to 12 residues. In germline, CDR1 is GTSNPN, CDR2 SVGIG (reference sequence). The CDR3 nucleotides read TGTGCCTGGAGTCCAGGGGGTTTTGGCTACACCTTC. This encodes CAWSPGGFGYTF.